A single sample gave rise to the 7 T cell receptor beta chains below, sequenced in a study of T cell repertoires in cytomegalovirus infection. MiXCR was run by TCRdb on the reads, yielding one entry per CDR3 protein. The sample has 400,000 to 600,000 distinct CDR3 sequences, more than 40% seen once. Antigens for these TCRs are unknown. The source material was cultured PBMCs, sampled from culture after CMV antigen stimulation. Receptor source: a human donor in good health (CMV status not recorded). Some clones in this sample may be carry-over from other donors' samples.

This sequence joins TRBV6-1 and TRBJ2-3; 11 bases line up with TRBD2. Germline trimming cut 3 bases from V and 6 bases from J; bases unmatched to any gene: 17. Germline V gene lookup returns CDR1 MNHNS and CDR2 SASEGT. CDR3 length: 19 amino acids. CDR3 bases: TGTGCCAGCAGTGATGGAACTAGCGGGGGACCGGCACGGTGGGATACGCAGTATTTT. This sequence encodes CASSDGTSGGPARWDTQYF.

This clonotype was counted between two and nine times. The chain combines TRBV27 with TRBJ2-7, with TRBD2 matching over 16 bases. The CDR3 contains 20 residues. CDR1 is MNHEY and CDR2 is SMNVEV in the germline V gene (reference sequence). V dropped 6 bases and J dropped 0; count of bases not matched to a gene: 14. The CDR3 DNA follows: TGTGCCAGCAGCCCCCTTCTGAGGGGACTAGCGGGAGGGGTCTCCTACGAGCAGTACTTC. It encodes CASSPLLRGLAGGVSYEQYF.

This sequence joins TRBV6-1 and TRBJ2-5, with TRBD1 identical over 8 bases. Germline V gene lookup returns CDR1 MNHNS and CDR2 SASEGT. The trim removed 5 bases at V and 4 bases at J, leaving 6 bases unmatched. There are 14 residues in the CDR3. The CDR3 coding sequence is TGTGCCAGCAGTACCCGGGACAGGCGAGAGACCCAGTACTTC. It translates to CASSTRDRRETQYF.

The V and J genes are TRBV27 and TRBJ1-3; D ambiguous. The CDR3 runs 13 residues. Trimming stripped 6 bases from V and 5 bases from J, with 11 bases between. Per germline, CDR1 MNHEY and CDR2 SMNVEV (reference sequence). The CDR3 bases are TGTGCCAGCAGGCGATCTGGGCGAAACACCATATATTTT. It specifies CASRRSGRNTIYF.

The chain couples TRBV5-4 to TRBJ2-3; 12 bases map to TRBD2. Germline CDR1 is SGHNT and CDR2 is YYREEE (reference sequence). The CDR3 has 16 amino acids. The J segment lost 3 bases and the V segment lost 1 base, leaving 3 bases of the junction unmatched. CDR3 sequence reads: CASSLLTSGGTDTQYF. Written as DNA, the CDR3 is TGTGCCAGCAGCTTGCTAACTAGCGGGGGGACAGATACGCAGTATTTT.

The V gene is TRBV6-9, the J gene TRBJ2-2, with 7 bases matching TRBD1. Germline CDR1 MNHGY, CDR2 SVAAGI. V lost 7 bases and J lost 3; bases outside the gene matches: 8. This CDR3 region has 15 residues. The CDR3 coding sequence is TGTGCCAGCACCCCGGGACAGCGAGACACCGGGGAGCTGTTTTTT. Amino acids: CASTPGQRDTGELFF.

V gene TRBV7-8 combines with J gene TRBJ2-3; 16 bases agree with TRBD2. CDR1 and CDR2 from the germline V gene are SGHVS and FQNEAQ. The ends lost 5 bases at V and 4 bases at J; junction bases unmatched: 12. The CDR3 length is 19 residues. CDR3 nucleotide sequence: TGTGCCAGCAGCAGCTTAGGGGACGGGACTAGCGGGAGGGCAGATACGCAGTATTTT. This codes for CASSSLGDGTSGRADTQYF.